This section outlines one T cell receptor beta chain sequence together with its context. There were healthy Caucasian individuals from Russia, aged roughly 6 to 100, serving as donors. The record originates from a study of blood T cells in healthy people across ages. At the level of the study: Per two T cells, about one barcoded beta molecule was captured through template switching.

It was with a sample-barcoded 5' primer and a J-beta primer mix that a second PCR of roughly 7 to 12 cycles was run. TCRdb called the 5' RACE reads again in MiXCR, with one record for every CDR3 protein. Of more than 550,000 distinct CDR3 sequences detected, about 20% appear once; the ten largest clones hold around 22%. The CDR3 has 12 residues. V lost 2 bases to trimming and J lost 8 bases, with 7 bases between them. Per the germline V gene, CDR1 is SGHDN and CDR2 is FVKESK. Sequencing was performed on blood. This TCR came from a man aged 70 or older in good health. The chain recombines TRBV14 with TRBJ2-1; D not resolved. CDR3 loop: CASSQRRYEQFF. The CDR3 DNA sequence: TGTGCCAGCAGCCAAAGGCGTTATGAGCAGTTCTTC.